This passage covers 26 T cell receptor beta chains from one sample sequenced in a study of Graves' ophthalmopathy and Graves' hyperthyroidism. The authors amplified TCR beta CDR3 regions, and they did so from RNA transcripts for repertoire sequencing. HTBI primers primed a first-round RT-PCR, and a second-round multiplex PCR followed. A single record per CDR3 protein comes from TCRdb applying MiXCR to the multiplex PCR reads. The sample lists over 500,000 distinct CDR3 sequences; about a fifth were seen once. The sample was peripheral blood. These receptors originate from a woman aged 18-29 years with stable Graves' hyperthyroidism. Some clones in this sample may be carry-over from other donors' samples.

This clonotype has ten or more counts. A single base separates this from a much larger clone, so it may be a read error. This chain connects TRBV6-5 to TRBJ2-7; TRBD1 matches 7 bases. This CDR3 comprises 13 residues. With 6 bases clipped from V and 2 bases from J, the junction kept 4 bases outside the gene matches. In germline, CDR1 is MNHEY, CDR2 SVGAGI. Here the CDR3 reads CASRLGTAYEQYF. The CDR3 coding sequence is TGTGCCAGCAGATTAGGGACAGCCTACGAGCAGTACTTC.

The chain has TRBV6-5 and TRBJ1-2, with 8 bases that match TRBD1. This CDR3 spans 15 amino acids. The trim removed 0 bases at V and 7 bases at J, leaving 7 bases unmatched. CDR1 is MNHEY and CDR2 is SVGAGI in the germline V gene. The CDR3: CASSYSRGLSLGYTF. Written as DNA, the CDR3 is TGTGCCAGCAGTTACTCCAGGGGGCTAAGTCTTGGCTACACCTTC.

The rearrangement joins TRBV12-3 or TRBV12-4 to TRBJ2-7, with 8 bases aligning to TRBD1. The CDR3 runs 18 residues. The V gene end was trimmed by 4 bases and the J gene end by 0 bases; junction bases not matched to a gene: 14. CDR3 sequence: CASSSRPGTGWVSYEQYF. CDR3 DNA sequence: TGTGCCAGCAGTTCGCGTCCCGGGACAGGATGGGTCTCCTACGAGCAGTACTTC.

This clonotype occurred a few times. V is TRBV2 and J is TRBJ2-5; 7 bases map to TRBD1. V gave up 5 bases and J gave up 4 bases; unmatched junction bases: 7. In germline, CDR1 is SNHLY, CDR2 FYNNEI. The CDR3 contains 14 residues. CDR3 protein: CASSHDRAGETQYF. The CDR3 DNA sequence: TGTGCCAGCAGTCACGACAGGGCGGGAGAGACCCAGTACTTC.

This clonotype came up a few times. V and J are TRBV4-2 and TRBJ2-2; no definite D call. V lost 4 bases to trimming and J lost 0 bases, with 15 bases between them. The CDR3 totals 17 residues. Germline V lookup: CDR1 LGHNA, CDR2 YNFKEQ. The CDR3 coding sequence is TGTGCCAGCAGCCCTTTTTGGTCAGGCGCGAACACCGGGGAGCTGTTTTTT. This translates into CASSPFWSGANTGELFF.

Here the CDR3 DNA reads TGTGCCAGCAGTGAAGCCCAAGGAAAGGGGTGGCAGCCCCAGCATTTT. Protein product: CASSEAQGKGWQPQHF. The rearrangement joins TRBV6-1 to TRBJ1-5, with D possibly matching TRBD1 (5 bases). This CDR3 contains 16 residues. CDR1 is MNHNS, CDR2 SASEGT, per germline. V dropped 0 bases and J dropped 7 bases, with 16 bases sitting between them.

This clonotype has just a few counts. The chain employs TRBV20-1 and TRBJ2-2, with 7 bases lining up with TRBD2. CDR3 length: 15 amino acids. CDR1 DFQATT and CDR2 SNEGSKA come from the germline V gene (reference sequence). Trimming at V came to 3 bases and at J to 1 base, leaving 5 bases not matched to a gene. The CDR3 spells CSASGQRGNTGELFF. The CDR3 DNA follows: TGCAGTGCTAGTGGCCAGCGGGGGAACACCGGGGAGCTGTTTTTT.

This clonotype was counted at least ten times. The chain couples TRBV12-3 or TRBV12-4 to TRBJ2-7; D is undetermined. This CDR3 comprises 13 residues. The V end lost 3 bases, the J end lost 0 bases, and 6 bases lay between the germline ends. CDR3 loop: CASSLGGSYEQYF. The DNA for the CDR3 is TGTGCCAGCAGTTTGGGTGGCTCCTACGAGCAGTACTTC.

This clonotype has only a few counts. The chain carries TRBV6-5 and TRBJ1-2, with D perhaps matching TRBD1 (5 bases). The CDR3 contains 13 residues. Trimming took 2 bases from V and 2 from J, leaving 6 bases between them. Germline-derived CDR1 and CDR2 are MNHEY and SVGAGI. The CDR3 here is CASSYPGNYGYTF. DNA for the CDR3: TGTGCCAGCAGTTACCCAGGGAACTATGGCTACACCTTC.

This clonotype was seen repeatedly, ten times or more. The J gene is TRBJ2-2, the V gene TRBV2; the D call may be TRBD1 or TRBD2 (5 bases each). There are 20 residues in the CDR3. The V gene lost 6 bases and the J gene lost 7 bases, with 33 bases spanning the gap. In germline, CDR1 is SNHLY, CDR2 FYNNEI. CDR3 bases: TGTGCCAGCAGAGAAACATCGTGGGACCCCCAGAAAAGCGACGGCGGGGAGCTGTTTTTT. It yields the protein CASRETSWDPQKSDGGELFF.

This clonotype appeared a few times. Compared with germline, one end of the junction differs, possibly owing to a read error. The genes are TRBV6-1 and TRBJ1-1; possible D gene TRBD1, 5 bases. The germline gives CDR1 MNHNS, CDR2 SASEGT. CDR3 length: 15 residues. The CDR3 coding sequence is TGTGCCAGCAGTGGGGAACAGGTCATGAACACTGATGCTTTCTTT. Translation gives CASSGEQVMNTDAFF.

The sample holds many counts of this clonotype. The chain is built from TRBV2 and TRBJ2-5; TRBD1 matches 10 bases. This CDR3 contains 15 residues. V lost 8 bases and J lost 0; bases outside the gene matches: 6. Germline CDR1 reads SNHLY; CDR2 reads FYNNEI. CDR3 protein: CASPSGTGDQETQYF. CDR3 DNA: TGTGCCAGCCCCAGTGGGACAGGGGACCAAGAGACCCAGTACTTC.

The genes are TRBV11-2 and TRBJ1-1; 7 bases map to TRBD1. The germline CDR1 and CDR2 sequences are SGHAT and FQNNGV. CDR3 size: 17 residues. V was clipped by 6 bases and J by 1 base; unmatched bases: 14. The DNA for the CDR3 is TGTGCCAGCAGTCTGCGGCCTTTCGAGGGGGCGAACACTGAAGCTTTCTTT. Translated: CASSLRPFEGANTEAFF.

This clonotype appeared many times. This sequence joins TRBV2 and TRBJ2-6; D call uncertain. The CDR3 runs 16 residues. Germline V gives CDR1 SNHLY, CDR2 FYNNEI. Deletions cut 6 bases from V and 0 bases from J, with 12 bases between. Written as DNA, the CDR3 is TGTGCCAGCAGAGAGAGATGGATCTCTGGGGCCAACGTCCTGACTTTC. This encodes CASRERWISGANVLTF.

This chain joins TRBV7-8 and TRBJ2-7, with 9 bases fitting TRBD1. This CDR3 comprises 14 residues. Germline CDR1 SGHVS, CDR2 FQNEAQ. V lost 5 bases, J lost 3 bases, and 5 bases stayed unmatched. This chain's CDR3 is CASSTTGQGYEQYF. DNA for the CDR3: TGTGCCAGCAGCACTACGGGACAGGGCTACGAGCAGTACTTC. The full variable domain, with the rest looked up from reference TRBV7-8 and TRBJ2-7, is GAGVSQSPRYKVAKRGQDVALRCDPISGHVSLFWYQQALGQGPEFLTYFQNEAQLDKSGLPSDRFFAERPEGSVSTLKIQRTQQEDSAVYLCASSTTGQGYEQYFGPGTRLTVT.

In this sample, this clonotype turned up many times. The chain recombines TRBV28 with TRBJ1-1; D unclear. Germline-derived CDR1 and CDR2 are MDHEN and SYDVKM. This CDR3 has 12 amino acids. V dropped 3 bases and J dropped 7 bases, with 9 bases sitting between them. The CDR3 loop is CASSFKGIEAFF. The CDR3 DNA is TGTGCCAGCAGTTTTAAGGGAATTGAAGCTTTCTTT.

Ten or more counts support this clonotype. This rearrangement joins TRBV6-5 to TRBJ1-5; D is possibly TRBD1 (5 bases). The germline CDR1 and CDR2 sequences are MNHEY and SVGAGI. The CDR3 sequence is 15 residues long. Trimming pared 6 bases from V and 6 bases from J, leaving 18 bases between. CDR3 sequence reads: CASSPGLGKGQPQHF. CDR3 nucleotide sequence: TGTGCCAGCAGCCCAGGGCTGGGAAAAGGTCAGCCCCAGCATTTT.

This clonotype came up many times. The chain has TRBV6-5 and TRBJ1-1, with D maybe TRBD1 (5 bases). This CDR3 spans 16 amino acids. V was trimmed by 2 bases and J by 0 bases, leaving 13 bases between them. Germline loops: CDR1 MNHEY, CDR2 SVGAGI. CDR3 coding DNA: TGTGCCAGCAGTTACACCGGGGACGAAATGAACACTGAAGCTTTCTTT. It translates to CASSYTGDEMNTEAFF.

In this sample, this clonotype turned up a few times. This chain's CDR3 is CASRIKAGRGTGELFF. CDR3 in DNA: TGTGCCAGTAGAATAAAGGCGGGGCGGGGAACCGGGGAGCTGTTTTTT. V is TRBV19 and J is TRBJ2-2; D perhaps matches TRBD2 (6 bases). Deletions cut 6 bases from V and 5 bases from J, with 19 bases between. The CDR3 totals 16 residues. Germline V gene lookup returns CDR1 LNHDA and CDR2 SQIVND (reference sequence).

The genes are TRBV28 and TRBJ2-7; TRBD1 might be the D (6 bases). The CDR3 covers 15 residues. Looked up from germline, CDR1 is MDHEN and CDR2 is SYDVKM. V lost 4 bases to trimming and J lost 3 bases, with 16 bases between them. CDR3 coding DNA: TGTGCCAGCAGTTCTACAGGGACCAGCTACTACGAGCAGTACTTC. This translates into CASSSTGTSYYEQYF.

The rearrangement uses TRBV13 and TRBJ1-2; unclear D gene. CDR3 length: 15 residues. Trimming removed 5 bases from V and 0 bases from J, with 13 bases in between. Germline values: CDR1 PRHDT, CDR2 FYEKMQ (reference sequence). Here the CDR3 DNA reads TGTGCCAGCAGCCGTCCCCCGGGTACTAACTATGGCTACACCTTC. This encodes CASSRPPGTNYGYTF.

This clonotype was counted at least ten times. The genes are TRBV20-1 and TRBJ1-1, with 7 bases that match TRBD1. Germline V lookup: CDR1 DFQATT, CDR2 SNEGSKA (reference sequence). There are 12 residues in the CDR3. V lost 6 bases to trimming and J lost 4 bases; unmatched junction nucleotides: 5. The CDR3 DNA reads as TGCAGTGCCAAGACAGGGTCCACTGAAGCTTTCTTT. Translating gives CSAKTGSTEAFF.

This clonotype was counted between two and nine times. The chain employs TRBV5-1 and TRBJ2-7, with 11 bases identical to TRBD1. Per the germline V gene, CDR1 is SGHRS and CDR2 is YFSETQ. The J segment lost 5 bases and the V segment lost 4 bases, leaving 8 bases of the junction unmatched. The CDR3 sequence is 15 residues long. CDR3 DNA: TGCGCCAGCAGCACTCCGGGACAGGGGGTCCACGAGCAGTACTTC. Its protein product is CASSTPGQGVHEQYF.

The chain employs TRBV29-1 and TRBJ1-2; D unresolved. The CDR3 consists of 10 residues. Germline CDR1 SQVTM, CDR2 ANQGSEA. Trimming left V 4 bases short and J 11 bases short, with 11 bases between. The CDR3 sequence: CSVGPPEYTF. The CDR3 DNA reads TGCAGCGTTGGCCCCCCGGAGTACACCTTC.

This sequence joins TRBV15 and TRBJ2-2, with 14 bases fitting TRBD2. CDR3 size: 16 residues. Trimming cost V 6 bases and J 6 bases; bases outside gene matches: 6. Per the germline V gene, CDR1 is LNHNV and CDR2 is YYDKDF (reference sequence). The CDR3 is CATRLGTSGSSGELFF. CDR3 sequence (DNA): TGTGCCACCAGACTCGGGACTAGCGGGAGTTCCGGGGAGCTGTTTTTT.

This clonotype was seen many times. V is TRBV10-1 and J is TRBJ2-5; D gene unclear. There are 14 residues in the CDR3. With 0 bases removed from V and 2 bases from J, the gap between germline ends came to 7 bases. CDR1 WNHNN and CDR2 SYGVQD come from the germline V gene (reference sequence). CDR3 nucleotides: TGCGCCAGCAGTGAGTCTCTAGTACAAGAGACCCAGTACTTC. Its translation: CASSESLVQETQYF.